This T cell receptor (beta chain) came from a study of blood T cell repertoires in COVID-19. Study-wide context: The samples span acute and convalescent COVID-19 from the United States, Italy and Spain. The cDNA or gDNA used as material had been derived from T cells, B-cell-depleted T cells, or PBMCs.

CDR3 length equals 15 residues. Trimming cost V 4 bases and J 0 bases, with 10 bases left between them. Germline V gives CDR1 KGHSH, CDR2 LQKENI. In the authors' workflow: Reference gene primers were amplified, and this amplification served to estimate nucleated cell counts. TCRdb's table, derived via immunoSEQ multiplex PCR, lists solely in-frame clones and lacks some. That table gives V, J and clone size, and the DNA gave D and trimming. The repertoire has over 90,000 clones, over 70% of them found once; the top ten carry 4.4%. The receptor was derived from a man aged 60 to 75 with acute or convalescent COVID-19. The genes are TRBV18 and TRBJ1-5, with D possibly TRBD1 on 6 matching bases. Sequences were obtained from peripheral blood. CDR3 in amino acids: CASSLKDSSNQPQHF. CDR3 DNA sequence: TGTGCCAGCTCACTCAAGGACAGTAGCAATCAGCCCCAGCATTTT.